This TCR beta chain came from a study of T cell responses to AZD1222 COVID-19 vaccine. Some clones are missing from TCRdb's copy, which holds only in-frame ones; the method was immunoSEQ multiplex PCR. This sample has 30,000 to 50,000 clones, with approximately 88% found just once. As regards this clone: The antigen is undetermined.

General study results and limits: Among those given AZD1222, only 6 or 7 were seropositive at baseline. Vaccination with two AZD1222 doses was followed by a rise in Spike-specific TCR breadth and depth.

V lost 5 bases to trimming and J lost 8 bases; unmatched junction nucleotides: 15. CDR3 size: 17 residues. The germline V gene encodes CDR1 SEHNR and CDR2 FQNEAQ (reference sequence). This TCR derives from an adult who received the MenACWY meningococcal vaccine as a control. This specimen consisted of peripheral blood, obtained 28 days after the second dose of the MenACWY control vaccine. The chain uses TRBV7-9 and TRBJ2-1; 10 bases fit TRBD2. The CDR3 bases are TGTGCCAGCAGCCCGAAACTAGCGGGACCCCTACTGGATGAGCAGTTCTTC. Its protein is CASSPKLAGPLLDEQFF.